The T cell receptor beta chain under discussion was sequenced for a study of tumor and adjacent non-tumor tissue in lung cancer. This clonotype was detected many times. Its antigen is not identified. A modified ARM-PCR protocol with three rounds of nested PCR amplified TCRbeta. One entry per CDR3 protein results from TCRdb running MiXCR on the multiplex PCR reads. The sample lists tens of thousands of distinct CDR3 sequences, roughly 60% occurring once. The template was RNA from unsorted bulk tissue. The normal lung tissue was taken more than 3 cm from the tumor edge. Overall study findings and caveats: Tumor repertoires had a smaller top 100 clone share than normal lung.

The sample taken for sequencing was distant non-tumor lung tissue. The sequence was collected from a woman in her forties with non-small cell lung cancer.

CDR3 sequence reads: CATLAGQGNSPLHF. The DNA for the CDR3 is TGTGCCACCCTAGCGGGACAGGGCAATTCACCCCTCCACTTT. The chain couples TRBV28 to TRBJ1-6; the match to TRBD1 covers 9 bases. The CDR3 sequence is 14 residues long. Germline CDR1 MDHEN, CDR2 SYDVKM. J gave up 7 bases and V 10 bases, and 8 bases lay outside the gene matches.